A selection of T cell receptor beta chains follows, all from one sample in a study of beta chain features in type 1 diabetes. Here immunoSEQ multiplex PCR was the method, and the copy in TCRdb shows in-frame clones only, minus some. The sample holds roughly 300,000 clones; approximately 8.2% are singletons and the top ten take around 0.44%. Material: central memory CD4+ T cells from blood. These receptor sequences come from a woman aged 18-29 years in good health. Each CDR3 is given with its conserved first and last residue. The order of the fields is D gene, clone size, J gene, V gene, CDR3 protein, CDR3 DNA. D genes are given only for firm matches. Some rows have no size entry. The others give once, few or many, or a class for an expanded clone.

d_call: TRBD2; clone_size: -; j_call: TRBJ2-7; v_call: TRBV7-2; cdr3_aa: CASSKQSGNTYEQYF; cdr3_nt: TGTGCCAGCAGCAAACAGAGCGGGAACACCTACGAGCAGTACTTC
d_call: -; clone_size: -; j_call: TRBJ2-7; v_call: TRBV2; cdr3_aa: CASSVGVGYEQYF; cdr3_nt: TGTGCCAGCAGTGTGGGCGTGGGCTACGAGCAGTACTTC
d_call: -; clone_size: few; j_call: TRBJ2-5; v_call: TRBV29-1; cdr3_aa: CSVEEVGETQYF; cdr3_nt: TGCAGCGTTGAAGAAGTAGGCGAGACCCAGTACTTC
d_call: -; clone_size: -; j_call: TRBJ1-1; v_call: TRBV6-5; cdr3_aa: CASRKGGDTEAFF; cdr3_nt: TGTGCCAGCAGGAAGGGGGGGGACACTGAAGCTTTCTTT
d_call: -; clone_size: few; j_call: TRBJ2-2; v_call: TRBV7-8; cdr3_aa: CASSLLNTGELFF; cdr3_nt: TGTGCCAGCAGCCTTCTGAACACCGGGGAGCTGTTTTTT
d_call: -; clone_size: few; j_call: TRBJ2-5; v_call: TRBV5-1; cdr3_aa: CASSESSLYQETQYF; cdr3_nt: TGCGCCAGCAGCGAGTCTAGCCTGTACCAAGAGACCCAGTACTTC
d_call: -; clone_size: -; j_call: TRBJ2-7; v_call: TRBV7-9; cdr3_aa: CASSLTRMDEQYF; cdr3_nt: TGTGCCAGCAGCTTAACGAGAATGGACGAGCAGTACTTC
d_call: TRBD2; clone_size: -; j_call: TRBJ2-1; v_call: TRBV19; cdr3_aa: CASKFAGRWEQFF; cdr3_nt: TGTGCCAGTAAGTTCGCCGGGAGGTGGGAGCAGTTCTTC
d_call: TRBD1; clone_size: few; j_call: TRBJ2-5; v_call: TRBV23-1; cdr3_aa: CASSQSGGTGGSRETQYF; cdr3_nt: TGCGCCAGCAGTCAATCGGGGGGGACAGGGGGCTCTCGGGAGACCCAGTACTTC
d_call: -; clone_size: many; j_call: TRBJ1-4; v_call: TRBV29-1; cdr3_aa: CSVYITTNEKLFF; cdr3_nt: TGCAGCGTCTACATAACAACTAATGAAAAACTGTTTTTT
d_call: -; clone_size: -; j_call: TRBJ2-7; v_call: TRBV6-5; cdr3_aa: CASSTTGSGIGEQYF; cdr3_nt: TGTGCCAGCAGCACGACAGGATCCGGTATCGGCGAGCAGTACTTC
d_call: -; clone_size: few; j_call: TRBJ2-7; v_call: TRBV2; cdr3_aa: CASSVQPSSYEQYF; cdr3_nt: TGTGCCAGCAGTGTACAGCCCAGCTCCTACGAGCAGTACTTC
d_call: TRBD1; clone_size: -; j_call: TRBJ1-1; v_call: TRBV18; cdr3_aa: CASSPIGTGTGTEAFF; cdr3_nt: TGTGCCAGCTCACCTATCGGGACAGGGACGGGCACTGAAGCTTTCTTT
d_call: -; clone_size: -; j_call: TRBJ2-1; v_call: TRBV11-2; cdr3_aa: CASSFIGLARSSYNEQFF; cdr3_nt: TGTGCCAGCAGCTTTATAGGGCTAGCCCGCAGCTCCTACAATGAGCAGTTCTTC
d_call: TRBD1; clone_size: -; j_call: TRBJ2-3; v_call: TRBV13; cdr3_aa: CASSWRQGADTQYF; cdr3_nt: TGTGCCAGCAGCTGGCGACAGGGGGCAGATACGCAGTATTTT
d_call: -; clone_size: few; j_call: TRBJ1-2; v_call: TRBV27; cdr3_aa: CASSQNQGSRGYTF; cdr3_nt: TGTGCCAGCAGTCAGAACCAGGGGTCGCGAGGCTACACCTTC
d_call: TRBD1; clone_size: -; j_call: TRBJ2-1; v_call: TRBV14; cdr3_aa: CASTLGQGAMGGQFF; cdr3_nt: TGTGCCAGCACCCTGGGACAGGGGGCCATGGGTGGGCAGTTCTTC
d_call: -; clone_size: -; j_call: TRBJ1-6; v_call: TRBV7-3; cdr3_aa: CASSLDLGAPLHF; cdr3_nt: TGTGCCAGCAGCTTAGATTTGGGTGCACCCCTCCACTTT
d_call: -; clone_size: -; j_call: TRBJ2-2; v_call: TRBV19; cdr3_aa: CASRVMNTGELFF; cdr3_nt: TGTGCCAGTAGGGTAATGAACACCGGGGAGCTGTTTTTT
d_call: TRBD2; clone_size: few; j_call: TRBJ2-3; v_call: TRBV11-2; cdr3_aa: CASGRSGIADTQYF; cdr3_nt: TGTGCCAGCGGGAGAAGCGGGATCGCAGATACGCAGTATTTT
d_call: -; clone_size: -; j_call: TRBJ1-2; v_call: TRBV7-3; cdr3_aa: CASSLDGRQPYGYTF; cdr3_nt: TGTGCCAGCAGCTTAGATGGGAGACAACCATATGGCTACACCTTC
d_call: TRBD2; clone_size: many; j_call: TRBJ2-7; v_call: TRBV7-9; cdr3_aa: CASSSFREGLEQYF; cdr3_nt: TGTGCCAGCAGCTCGTTTCGGGAGGGCCTAGAGCAGTACTTC
d_call: -; clone_size: few; j_call: TRBJ1-2; v_call: TRBV2; cdr3_aa: CASRGQFYGYTF; cdr3_nt: TGTGCCAGCAGGGGGCAATTCTATGGCTACACCTTC
d_call: TRBD2; clone_size: few; j_call: TRBJ2-7; v_call: TRBV10-3; cdr3_aa: CAISDSLAGRYEQYF; cdr3_nt: TGTGCCATCAGTGATAGTCTAGCGGGGCGCTACGAGCAGTACTTC
d_call: TRBD1; clone_size: -; j_call: TRBJ2-7; v_call: TRBV4-3; cdr3_aa: CASSQDLAGGYEQYF; cdr3_nt: TGCGCCAGCAGCCAAGATCTGGCAGGGGGATACGAGCAGTACTTC
d_call: -; clone_size: few; j_call: TRBJ2-5; v_call: TRBV18; cdr3_aa: CASSQGVQETQYF; cdr3_nt: TGTGCCAGCTCACAGGGTGTCCAAGAGACCCAGTACTTC
d_call: -; clone_size: few; j_call: TRBJ2-3; v_call: TRBV7-8; cdr3_aa: CASSFSSGSTDTQYF; cdr3_nt: TGTGCCAGCAGCTTCTCCAGCGGGAGCACAGATACGCAGTATTTT
d_call: -; clone_size: -; j_call: TRBJ1-2; v_call: TRBV29-1; cdr3_aa: CSVEDQVPALYGYTF; cdr3_nt: TGCAGCGTTGAAGATCAGGTACCTGCCCTTTATGGCTACACCTTC